This TCR beta chain was profiled in a study of cytomegalovirus exposure and HLA in healthy donors. It was with 60 Vbeta and 13 Jbeta primers that the PCR ran. The method was immunoSEQ multiplex PCR; TCRdb's version includes in-frame clones alone and lacks a portion of them. Of 150,000 to 200,000 clones listed, more than 70% are singletons. From germline, CDR1 is LNHDA and CDR2 SQIVND (reference sequence). The length of the CDR3 is 14 residues. V was pared by 3 bases and J by 2 bases, with 4 bases of the junction left unmatched. V usage is TRBV19 and J usage is TRBJ2-7, with 7 bases lining up with TRBD1. Source material: PBMCs. This receptor was obtained from a woman aged 35 to 49 in good health and CMV-seropositive. CDR3 sequence: CASSMGQMTYEQYF. In nucleotides, the CDR3 is TGTGCCAGTAGTATGGGACAGATGACCTACGAGCAGTACTTC.